The rows below give T cell receptor beta chains drawn from one sample of a study of beta chain features in type 1 diabetes. Measured with immunoSEQ multiplex PCR; TCRdb has only the in-frame clones, and not every one. The sample has 120,000 to 150,000 clones; 6.9% are singletons. The sequenced material came from central memory CD4+ T cells from blood. All receptors derive from a woman aged 30 to 39 in good health. The CDR3 runs from the conserved cysteine through the conserved F or W. A D gene is named only where the DNA matches it firmly. Some rows have no size entry. The others give once, few or many, or a class for an expanded clone.

j_call d_call clone_size v_call cdr3_aa cdr3_nt
TRBJ2-3 - few TRBV10-3 CAIRSAGSTDTQYF TGTGCCATCAGGTCAGCGGGCAGCACAGATACGCAGTATTTT
TRBJ2-7 - - TRBV11-2 CASSLRRSYEQYF TGTGCCAGCAGCCTGCGGCGATCCTACGAGCAGTACTTC
TRBJ2-1 TRBD2 - TRBV28 CASSFSVSGSDEQFF TGTGCCAGCAGTTTTTCGGTGAGCGGGAGCGATGAGCAGTTCTTC
TRBJ2-1 TRBD2 few TRBV7-3 CASSSLAGAHNEQFF TGTGCCAGCAGCTCCCTAGCGGGAGCCCACAATGAGCAGTTCTTC
TRBJ1-5 TRBD1 - TRBV6-1 CASSPTGGSNQPQHF TGTGCCAGCAGTCCCACAGGGGGGAGCAATCAGCCCCAGCATTTT
TRBJ2-5 TRBD1 many TRBV5-4 CASSSPTGPETQYF TGTGCCAGCAGCTCTCCGACAGGGCCAGAGACCCAGTACTTC
TRBJ1-2 - few TRBV7-2 CASSLDFYGYTF TGTGCCAGCAGCTTAGACTTCTATGGCTACACCTTC
TRBJ2-1 TRBD1 - TRBV19 CASSTYRGRLNEQFF TGTGCCAGTAGTACTTACAGGGGTAGGCTCAATGAGCAGTTCTTC
TRBJ2-1 - many TRBV28 CASRTGTYNEQFF TGTGCCAGCAGGACGGGGACCTACAATGAGCAGTTCTTC
TRBJ1-3 - - TRBV30 CAWSPKGVPRFSGNTIYF TGTGCCTGGAGCCCAAAGGGGGTCCCCCGCTTCTCTGGAAACACCATATATTTT
TRBJ2-1 - - TRBV9 CASSQPGSSSYNEQFF TGTGCCAGCAGCCAGCCGGGGAGTAGCTCCTACAATGAGCAGTTCTTC
TRBJ2-7 - many TRBV7-9 CASSSLGAQSEQYF TGTGCCAGCAGCTCCTTGGGCGCTCAGTCCGAGCAGTACTTC
TRBJ2-1 - many TRBV7-3 CASSLTGSGSNEQFF TGTGCCAGCAGCTTAACCGGGAGCGGTAGCAATGAGCAGTTCTTC
TRBJ2-5 TRBD2 few TRBV11-2 CASSPGLAGETQYF TGTGCCAGCAGCCCAGGACTAGCGGGAGAGACCCAGTACTTC
TRBJ2-1 - few TRBV5-4 CASSLAPVGVTVNEQFF TGTGCCAGCAGCTTGGCGCCCGTGGGAGTGACTGTCAATGAGCAGTTCTTC
TRBJ1-1 - few TRBV7-9 CASSLSGTQAFF TGTGCCAGCAGCCTAAGCGGCACACAAGCTTTCTTT
TRBJ2-7 - few TRBV27 CASREAVSSYEQYF TGTGCCAGCAGGGAGGCAGTGAGCTCCTACGAGCAGTACTTC
TRBJ2-1 TRBD2 few TRBV2 CASGPTRGRAHEQFF TGTGCCAGCGGACCGACTCGCGGGAGGGCCCATGAGCAGTTCTTC
TRBJ2-2 TRBD2 many TRBV4-2 CASSQGHAGGPGELFF TGTGCCAGCAGCCAAGGTCACGCGGGAGGGCCCGGGGAGCTGTTTTTT
TRBJ2-7 - many TRBV29-1 CSVGSGAGYEQYF TGCAGCGTGGGGTCAGGGGCAGGTTACGAGCAGTACTTC
TRBJ2-6 TRBD1 - TRBV2 CATRQGEAGANVLTF TGTGCCACGAGACAGGGAGAAGCCGGGGCCAACGTCCTGACTTTC
TRBJ1-2 - - TRBV15 CATSRIANYGYTF TGTGCCACCAGCAGAATAGCTAACTATGGCTACACCTTC
TRBJ2-6 TRBD2 few TRBV11-1 CASSSRTSGSGANVLTF TGTGCCAGCAGCTCACGGACTAGCGGCTCTGGGGCCAACGTCCTGACTTTC
TRBJ2-1 TRBD2 few TRBV28 CASNRYTGGRVYEQFF TGTGCCAGCAATCGCTACACGGGAGGGCGGGTCTATGAGCAGTTCTTC
TRBJ2-5 TRBD2 many TRBV5-4 CASKMASGIQETQYF TGTGCCAGCAAGATGGCTAGCGGGATTCAAGAGACCCAGTACTTC
TRBJ2-2 TRBD1 few TRBV18 CASSSLLPTGVGGELFF TGTGCCAGCTCATCTCTCCTACCGACAGGGGTTGGCGGGGAGCTGTTTTTT
TRBJ1-2 - - TRBV6-1 CASSEARVGFYGYTF TGTGCCAGCAGTGAAGCTCGGGTCGGGTTTTATGGCTACACCTTC
TRBJ2-1 - few TRBV7-9 CASSLGGRDNEQFF TGTGCCAGCAGCTTAGGGGGGCGCGACAATGAGCAGTTCTTC
TRBJ2-1 TRBD2 - TRBV18 CASSPLAGLGNEQFF TGTGCCAGCTCACCACTAGCGGGCCTGGGGAATGAGCAGTTCTTC
TRBJ2-3 TRBD2 many TRBV29-1 CSAGRAGGDTQYF TGCAGCGCCGGGCGGGCGGGAGGAGATACGCAGTATTTT
TRBJ2-1 TRBD1 - TRBV19 CASGGQANLKNNEQFF TGTGCCAGTGGCGGACAGGCTAACCTTAAAAACAATGAGCAGTTCTTC
TRBJ1-5 - few TRBV2 CASSREAGSGNQPQHF TGTGCCAGCAGCAGAGAGGCGGGCTCCGGCAATCAGCCCCAGCATTTT
TRBJ2-1 TRBD2 few TRBV4-2 CASSLKADTAGEDEQFF TGTGCCAGCAGCCTTAAGGCTGACACAGCGGGAGAGGATGAGCAGTTCTTC
TRBJ2-3 TRBD2 - TRBV7-2 CASSLSAGVSRTDTQYF TGTGCCAGCAGCTTGTCAGCGGGAGTTTCACGCACAGATACGCAGTATTTT
TRBJ2-3 TRBD2 many TRBV11-2 CASSLIAGSTDTQYF TGTGCCAGCAGCTTAATAGCGGGAAGCACAGATACGCAGTATTTT
TRBJ2-7 TRBD2 few TRBV4-2 CASSPRTSDEQYF TGTGCCAGCAGCCCCCGGACTAGCGACGAGCAGTACTTC
TRBJ2-7 TRBD1 many TRBV4-2 CASSWKRTGAVEQYF TGTGCCAGCAGCTGGAAGAGGACAGGGGCAGTCGAGCAGTACTTC
TRBJ1-1 TRBD1 - TRBV6-6 CASSRTGGNTEAFF TGTGCCAGCAGTCGGACAGGGGGGAACACTGAAGCTTTCTTT
TRBJ2-3 - - TRBV2 CASTGSATSPIMGTQYF TGTGCCAGCACAGGGTCGGCGACCTCCCCTATCATGGGTACGCAGTATTTT
TRBJ2-7 TRBD2 few TRBV28 CASSSFYSGRAHYEQYF TGTGCCAGCAGTTCTTTTTATAGCGGGAGGGCCCACTACGAGCAGTACTTC
TRBJ1-1 TRBD1 - TRBV18 CASSAEGQGGTEAFF TGTGCCAGCTCAGCTGAGGGACAGGGTGGCACTGAAGCTTTCTTT
TRBJ2-5 - - TRBV6-5 CASSYSGGGKETQYF TGTGCCAGCAGTTATAGTGGGGGCGGCAAAGAGACCCAGTACTTC
TRBJ1-5 - few TRBV18 CASSPFGGNQPQHF TGTGCCAGCTCACCCTTCGGGGGCAATCAGCCCCAGCATTTT
TRBJ2-5 TRBD1 few TRBV18 CASSPPLDRAQETQYF TGTGCCAGCTCACCACCTCTGGACAGGGCGCAAGAGACCCAGTACTTC
TRBJ2-1 - - TRBV9 CASSVQGGSYNEQFF TGTGCCAGCAGCGTACAAGGGGGCTCCTACAATGAGCAGTTCTTC
TRBJ2-5 TRBD1 few TRBV29-1 CSVDRVQETQYF TGCAGCGTCGACAGGGTTCAAGAGACCCAGTACTTC
TRBJ2-2 TRBD2 few TRBV9 CASSPKAGRDTGELFF TGTGCCAGCAGCCCCAAGGCAGGGAGGGACACCGGGGAGCTGTTTTTT
TRBJ2-3 - - TRBV27 CASSFSNTDTQYF TGTGCCAGCAGTTTTTCTAACACAGATACGCAGTATTTT
TRBJ2-4 - many TRBV25-1 CASSASTQNIQYF TGTGCCAGCAGTGCTAGTACTCAAAACATTCAGTACTTC
TRBJ2-5 - - TRBV7-2 CASSRYSREETQYF TGTGCCAGCAGCCGATATAGTCGGGAAGAGACCCAGTACTTC
TRBJ2-2 - - TRBV5-6 CASSFRANTGELFF TGTGCCAGCAGCTTCCGCGCGAACACCGGGGAGCTGTTTTTT
TRBJ1-5 TRBD1 few TRBV19 CASSPTGGWVSNQPQHF TGTGCCAGTAGCCCTACAGGGGGCTGGGTTAGCAATCAGCCCCAGCATTTT
TRBJ2-7 TRBD1 many TRBV18 CASSPGTGYEQYF TGTGCCAGCTCACCGGGGACAGGGTACGAGCAGTACTTC
TRBJ2-2 - - TRBV6-5 CASSYSMTHRELFF TGTGCCAGCAGTTACTCGATGACTCACCGGGAGCTGTTTTTT
TRBJ1-2 TRBD1 few TRBV30 CAWRRDSYNYGYTF TGTGCCTGGAGAAGGGACAGTTATAACTATGGCTACACCTTC
TRBJ2-5 TRBD1 many TRBV7-9 CASTGTGGTKTQYF TGTGCCAGCACCGGGACAGGGGGCACGAAGACCCAGTACTTC
TRBJ2-1 TRBD1 - TRBV7-6 CASEKTGEGYNEQFF TGTGCCAGCGAGAAAACAGGGGAAGGATACAATGAGCAGTTCTTC
TRBJ1-1 TRBD1 few TRBV18 CASSPNGQGNTEAFF TGTGCCAGCTCACCAAATGGACAGGGGAACACTGAAGCTTTCTTT
TRBJ2-7 TRBD1 - TRBV11-1 CASSYAPGQGGEQYF TGTGCCAGCAGCTACGCCCCGGGACAGGGGGGCGAGCAGTACTTC